This TCR beta chain appears in the sequencing data of a study of blood T cell repertoires in COVID-19. On the study more broadly: Material from acute and convalescent COVID-19 was sourced from the United States, Italy and Spain. PBMCs, B-cell-depleted T cells, or T cells provided the cDNA or gDNA that made up the material.

V was cut by 1 base and J by 3 bases, with 7 bases left in between. CDR3 length: 13 amino acids. The data were produced by immunoSEQ multiplex PCR, yet TCRdb's version contains in-frame clones alone and is incomplete. The data show 100,000 to 150,000 clones, approximately 90% seen once. The V and J genes are TRBV12-3 or TRBV12-4 and TRBJ2-7; D is undetermined. Sequencing was carried out using peripheral blood. The TCR was taken from a human donor in a cohort sampled during active COVID-19. The CDR3 reads CASSLVTIYEQYF. Here the CDR3 DNA reads TGTGCCAGCAGTTTAGTGACAATCTACGAGCAGTACTTC.